This T cell receptor (beta chain) was documented in a study of blood T cell repertoires in COVID-19. Study summary: Samples came from the United States, Italy and Spain, spanning acute and convalescent COVID-19.

A few counts support this clone. This table comes from immunoSEQ multiplex PCR, and its TCRdb copy is limited to in-frame clones, with some not included. The table records about 76,000 clones, roughly 84% of them present only once. Germline V gives CDR1 LNHDA, CDR2 SQIVND (reference sequence). V was pared by 4 bases and J by 5 bases, with 12 bases between. The CDR3 consists of 15 residues. Sequenced material: peripheral blood. This receptor was taken from a man in his fifties or sixties with COVID-19, enrolled during active disease. J is TRBJ1-6 and V is TRBV19; D uncertain. The CDR3 here is CASSRGGSDNSPLHF. The CDR3 coding sequence is TGTGCCAGTAGTAGAGGCGGGTCGGATAATTCACCCCTCCACTTT.